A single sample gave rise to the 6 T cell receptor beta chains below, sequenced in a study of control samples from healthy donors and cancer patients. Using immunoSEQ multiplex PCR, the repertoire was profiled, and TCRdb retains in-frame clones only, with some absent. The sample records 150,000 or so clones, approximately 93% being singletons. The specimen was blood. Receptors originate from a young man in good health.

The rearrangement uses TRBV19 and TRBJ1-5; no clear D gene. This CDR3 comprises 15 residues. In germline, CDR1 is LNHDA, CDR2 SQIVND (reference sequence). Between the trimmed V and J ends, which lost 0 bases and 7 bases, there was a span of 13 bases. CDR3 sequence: CASSIDLVGSQPQHF. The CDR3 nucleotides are TGTGCCAGTAGTATAGATCTTGTGGGCTCCCAGCCCCAGCATTTT.

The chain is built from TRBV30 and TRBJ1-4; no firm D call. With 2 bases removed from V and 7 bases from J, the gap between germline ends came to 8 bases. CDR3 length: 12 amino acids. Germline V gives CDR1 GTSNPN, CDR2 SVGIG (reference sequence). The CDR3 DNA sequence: TGTGCCTGGAGTTCTTTAGGTGAAAAACTGTTTTTT. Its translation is CAWSSLGEKLFF.

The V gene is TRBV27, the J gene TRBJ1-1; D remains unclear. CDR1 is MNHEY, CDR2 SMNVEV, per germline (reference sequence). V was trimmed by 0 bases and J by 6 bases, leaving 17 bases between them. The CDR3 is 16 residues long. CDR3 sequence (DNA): TGTGCCAGCAGTTTATCTGGGAGTCCCCGGTTCCCTGAAGCTTTCTTT. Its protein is CASSLSGSPRFPEAFF.

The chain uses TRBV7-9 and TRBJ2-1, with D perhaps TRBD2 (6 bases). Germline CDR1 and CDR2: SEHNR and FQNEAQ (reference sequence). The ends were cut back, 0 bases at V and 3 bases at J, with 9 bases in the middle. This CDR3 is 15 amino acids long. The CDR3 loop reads CASSLARGVYNEQFF. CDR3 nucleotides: TGTGCCAGCAGCTTAGCGCGGGGAGTCTACAATGAGCAGTTCTTC.

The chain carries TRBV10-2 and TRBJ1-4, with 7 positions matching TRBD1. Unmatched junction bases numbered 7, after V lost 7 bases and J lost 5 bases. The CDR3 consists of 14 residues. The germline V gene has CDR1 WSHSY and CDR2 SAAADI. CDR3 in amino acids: CASTLGRGNEKLFF. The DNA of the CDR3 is TGCGCCAGCACCCTAGGCAGGGGGAATGAAAAACTGTTTTTT.

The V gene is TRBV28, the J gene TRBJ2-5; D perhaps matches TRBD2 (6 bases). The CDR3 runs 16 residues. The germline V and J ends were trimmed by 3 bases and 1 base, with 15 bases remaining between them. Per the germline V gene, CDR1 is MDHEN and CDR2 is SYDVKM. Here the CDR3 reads CASSLASWGGQETQYF. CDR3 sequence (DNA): TGTGCCAGCAGTTTGGCTTCCTGGGGAGGCCAAGAGACCCAGTACTTC.